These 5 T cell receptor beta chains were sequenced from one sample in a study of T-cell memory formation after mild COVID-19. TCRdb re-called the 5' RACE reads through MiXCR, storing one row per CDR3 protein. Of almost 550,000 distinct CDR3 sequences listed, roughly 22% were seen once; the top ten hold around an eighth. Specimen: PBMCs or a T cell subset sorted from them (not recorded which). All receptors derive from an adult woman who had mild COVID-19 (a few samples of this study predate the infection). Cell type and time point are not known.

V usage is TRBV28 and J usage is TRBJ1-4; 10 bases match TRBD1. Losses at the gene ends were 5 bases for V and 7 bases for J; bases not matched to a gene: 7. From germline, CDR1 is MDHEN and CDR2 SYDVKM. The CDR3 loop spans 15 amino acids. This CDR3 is CASSPRQGAPEKLFF. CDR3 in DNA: TGTGCCAGCAGTCCACGACAGGGGGCGCCTGAAAAACTGTTTTTT.

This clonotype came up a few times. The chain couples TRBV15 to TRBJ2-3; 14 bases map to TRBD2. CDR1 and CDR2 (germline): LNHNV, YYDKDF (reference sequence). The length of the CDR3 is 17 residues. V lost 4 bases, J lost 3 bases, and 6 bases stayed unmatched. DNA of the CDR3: TGTGCCACCAGCATGACTAGCGGGAGGGCCTGGACAGATACGCAGTATTTT. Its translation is CATSMTSGRAWTDTQYF.

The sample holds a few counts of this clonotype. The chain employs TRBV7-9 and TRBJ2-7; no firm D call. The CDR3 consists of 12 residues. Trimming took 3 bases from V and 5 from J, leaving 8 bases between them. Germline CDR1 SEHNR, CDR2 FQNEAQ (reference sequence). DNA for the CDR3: TGTGCCAGCAGCTTTGCCCTCGACGAGCAGTACTTC. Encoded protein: CASSFALDEQYF. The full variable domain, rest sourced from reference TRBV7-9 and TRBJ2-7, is DTGVSQNPRHKITKRGQNVTFRCDPISEHNRLYWYRQTLGQGPEFLTYFQNEAQLEKSRLLSDRFSAERPKGSFSTLEIQRTEQGDSAMYLCASSFALDEQYFGPGTRLTVT.

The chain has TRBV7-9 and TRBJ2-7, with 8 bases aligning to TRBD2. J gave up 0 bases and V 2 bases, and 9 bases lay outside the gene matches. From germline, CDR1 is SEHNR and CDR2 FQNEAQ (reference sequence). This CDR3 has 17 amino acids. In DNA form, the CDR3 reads TGTGCCAGCAGCTTACGCGGCGGGAGGCACTTCTCCTACGAGCAGTACTTC. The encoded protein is CASSLRGGRHFSYEQYF.

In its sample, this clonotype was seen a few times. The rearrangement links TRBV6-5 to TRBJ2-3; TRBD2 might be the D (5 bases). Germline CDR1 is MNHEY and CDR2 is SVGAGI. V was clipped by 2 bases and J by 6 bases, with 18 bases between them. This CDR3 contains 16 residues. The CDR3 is CASSYGRLPQLDTQYF. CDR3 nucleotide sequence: TGTGCCAGCAGTTACGGGCGACTACCACAGTTGGATACGCAGTATTTT.